This T cell receptor beta chain came from a study of blood T cells in healthy people across ages. Comments on this clonotype: Its antigen is unidentified.

Germline V gene data show CDR1 as MNHEY and CDR2 as SVGAGI. The CDR3 extends over 15 amino acids. The V end was cut by 2 bases, the J end by 4 bases, with 13 bases between. Whole-study results and caveats: Versus aged donors, long-lived donors had higher diversity and more naive CD4+ cells. Correlation between TCR beta diversity and naive T cell percentage was strong. Measured against age, TCR beta diversity per million T cells decreased in a roughly linear manner.

Next came a second PCR, run for about 7 to 12 cycles, which used a sample-barcoded 5' primer along with a J-beta primer mix. Every cDNA molecule bore a tag from a template-switch adaptor containing 12 random nucleotides. TCRdb reprocessed the 5' RACE reads with MiXCR, giving one entry per CDR3 protein. Counted here are over a million distinct CDR3 sequences, 35% to 50% occurring once; the ten biggest clones make up about 20%. This TCR was sampled from an older woman in good health. Sequencing used blood. The chain recombines TRBV6-5 with TRBJ2-3, with D maybe TRBD1 (6 bases). In DNA, the CDR3 is TGTGCCAGCAGTTACCGACAGGAAGTCCCAGATACGCAGTATTTT. As protein: CASSYRQEVPDTQYF.